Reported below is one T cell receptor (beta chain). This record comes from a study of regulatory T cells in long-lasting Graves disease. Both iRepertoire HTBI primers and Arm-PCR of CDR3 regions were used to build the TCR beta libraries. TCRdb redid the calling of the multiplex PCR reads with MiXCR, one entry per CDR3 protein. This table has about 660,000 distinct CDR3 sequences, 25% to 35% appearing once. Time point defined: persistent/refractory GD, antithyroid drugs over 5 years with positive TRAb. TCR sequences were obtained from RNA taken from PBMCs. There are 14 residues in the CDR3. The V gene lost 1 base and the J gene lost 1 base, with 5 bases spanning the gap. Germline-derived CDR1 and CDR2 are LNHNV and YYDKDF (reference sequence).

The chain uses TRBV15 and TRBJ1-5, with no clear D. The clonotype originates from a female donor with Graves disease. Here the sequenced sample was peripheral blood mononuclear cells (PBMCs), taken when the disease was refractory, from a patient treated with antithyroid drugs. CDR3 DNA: TGTGCCACCAGCAGAGCCCAGAGCAATCAGCCCCAGCATTTT. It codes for CATSRAQSNQPQHF. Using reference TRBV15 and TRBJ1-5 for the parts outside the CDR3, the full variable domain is DAMVIQNPRYQVTQFGKPVTLSCSQTLNHNVMYWYQQKSSQAPKLLFHYYDKDFNNEADTPDNFQSRRPNTSFCFLDIRSPGLGDTAMYLCATSRAQSNQPQHFGDGTRLSIL.